Below, 7 T cell receptor beta chains from the same sample are listed, as sequenced in a study of T cells after yellow fever vaccination. Each CDR3 protein gets one entry after TCRdb re-called the 5' RACE reads with MiXCR. This sample carries about 630,000 distinct CDR3 sequences, 9% to 15% of them seen once, and the ten largest clones take around 14%. This material consisted of PBMCs, taken on the day of the yellow fever booster vaccination. The receptors derive from a man in his thirties or forties who received the YFV17D yellow fever vaccine.

The V call is TRBV4-2, the J call TRBJ2-3, with D unclear. The CDR3 length is 14 residues. CDR1 is LGHNA, CDR2 YNFKEQ, per germline. V shed 4 bases and J shed 0 bases, with 8 bases lying between them. The CDR3 here is CASSPSHSTDTQYF. The CDR3 nucleotides read TGTGCCAGCAGCCCCAGTCATAGCACAGATACGCAGTATTTT.

The table lists this clonotype with a few counts. V gene TRBV20-1 combines with J gene TRBJ2-1; the match to TRBD2 covers 15 bases. Germline V gene data show CDR1 as DFQATT and CDR2 as SNEGSKA (reference sequence). With 3 bases clipped from V and 9 bases from J, the junction kept 9 bases outside the gene matches. CDR3 length: 16 amino acids. CDR3 bases: TGCAGTGCTAGGCCCGCCGGGACTAGCGGGAGGACTGAGCAGTTCTTC. Its protein is CSARPAGTSGRTEQFF.

This clonotype turned up a few times. The chain employs TRBV20-1 and TRBJ2-7; no definite D call. This CDR3 region has 15 residues. Between the trimmed V and J ends, which lost 0 bases and 3 bases, there was a span of 15 bases. CDR1 and CDR2 (germline): DFQATT, SNEGSKA (reference sequence). Here the CDR3 DNA reads TGCAGTGCTAGAGATAGTGGCTGGCTGGGCTACGAGCAGTACTTC. It yields the protein CSARDSGWLGYEQYF.

The chain is built from TRBV14 and TRBJ2-3; no clear D. CDR1 and CDR2 from the germline V gene are SGHDN and FVKESK. V was trimmed by 3 bases and J by 2 bases, leaving 12 bases between them. The CDR3 consists of 15 residues. This chain's CDR3 is CASSHRLRTTDTQYF. In nucleotides, the CDR3 is TGTGCCAGCAGCCATCGACTCAGAACCACAGATACGCAGTATTTT.

The genes are TRBV30 and TRBJ2-7, with D uncertain. Deletions cut 1 base from V and 2 bases from J, with 9 bases between. Germline V lookup: CDR1 GTSNPN, CDR2 SVGIG (reference sequence). The CDR3 runs to 13 residues. The CDR3 sequence: CAWSGWGTYEQYF. In nucleotides, the CDR3 is TGTGCCTGGAGTGGTTGGGGAACCTACGAGCAGTACTTC. The whole variable domain, remainder taken from reference TRBV30 and TRBJ2-7, is SQTIHQWPATLVQPVGSPLSLECTVEGTSNPNLYWYRQAAGRGLQLLFYSVGIGQISSEVPQNLSASRPQDRQFILSSKKLLLSDSGFYLCAWSGWGTYEQYFGPGTRLTVT.

In its sample, this clonotype was seen a few times. J is TRBJ2-7 and V is TRBV4-1, with unresolved D. Trimming took 1 base from V and 3 from J, leaving 10 bases between them. The CDR3 extends over 14 amino acids. CDR1 MGHRA and CDR2 YSYEKL come from the germline V gene. The CDR3 sequence is CASSQAHADYEQYF. CDR3 coding DNA: TGCGCCAGCAGCCAAGCGCATGCCGACTACGAGCAGTACTTC.

The genes are TRBV19 and TRBJ2-2; D uncertain. The CDR3 is 16 amino acids. V lost 4 bases and J 2 bases, leaving 14 bases between the germline ends. CDR1 and CDR2 from the germline V gene are LNHDA and SQIVND (reference sequence). The CDR3 sequence is CASSKVQKLNTGELFF. The CDR3 DNA reads as TGTGCCAGTAGTAAAGTACAGAAATTAAACACCGGGGAGCTGTTTTTT.